Presented here are 15 T cell receptor beta chains from one specimen sequenced in a study of T cell changes during pregnancy in multiple sclerosis. The method was immunoSEQ multiplex PCR; TCRdb's version includes in-frame clones alone and lacks a portion of them. The data contain 100,000 or so clones, almost 95% of them singletons. The sample here was peripheral blood, taken before pregnancy. The source is a female donor with multiple sclerosis, enrolled in a pregnancy study.

The V call is TRBV7-9, the J call TRBJ2-7, with D possibly TRBD2 on 5 matching bases. The germline CDR1 and CDR2 sequences are SEHNR and FQNEAQ (reference sequence). Deletions cut 7 bases from V and 3 bases from J, with 16 bases between. This CDR3 spans 14 amino acids. The CDR3 DNA reads as TGTGCCAGCAAATTGGAGGAAGTGAGCTACGAGCAGTACTTC. It encodes CASKLEEVSYEQYF.

The chain joins TRBV7-9 to TRBJ1-1, with D perhaps matching TRBD1 (6 bases). The V and J ends lost 0 bases and 11 bases respectively, with 16 bases between them. CDR3 length: 14 amino acids. Germline values: CDR1 SEHNR, CDR2 FQNEAQ (reference sequence). For the CDR3, the DNA is TGTGCCAGCAGCTTAGCACAGGGTATAAAGGTGGCTTTCTTT. This sequence encodes CASSLAQGIKVAFF.

The V gene is TRBV23-1, the J gene TRBJ2-7, with D maybe TRBD1 (5 bases). TRBV23-1 is an ORF, and what it does is uncertain. V dropped 2 bases and J dropped 0 bases, with 8 bases sitting between them. CDR3 length equals 14 residues. The CDR3 DNA follows: TGCGCCAGCAGTCAAGGTGGGGCCTCCTACGAGCAGTACTTC. It translates to CASSQGGASYEQYF.

The rearrangement uses TRBV30 and TRBJ1-4; 7 positions match TRBD1. Germline V gene data show CDR1 as GTSNPN and CDR2 as SVGIG (reference sequence). Trimming cost V 7 bases and J 8 bases; bases outside gene matches: 13. The CDR3 extends over 14 amino acids. CDR3 region: CASTLGTAGEKLFF. The CDR3 bases are TGTGCCTCAACCCTGGGGACAGCCGGGGAAAAACTGTTTTTT. Based on the CDR3 plus reference TRBV30 and TRBJ1-4, the full variable domain is SQTIHQWPATLVQPVGSPLSLECTVEGTSNPNLYWYRQAAGRGLQLLFYSVGIGQISSEVPQNLSASRPQDRQFILSSKKLLLSDSGFYLCASTLGTAGEKLFFGSGTQLSVL.

The chain uses TRBV30 and TRBJ1-5; 10 bases map to TRBD1. J lost 7 bases, V lost 2 bases, and 8 bases had no gene match. The CDR3 is made up of 15 amino acids. Germline V lookup: CDR1 GTSNPN, CDR2 SVGIG (reference sequence). This CDR3 reads CAWSTDRGRVQPQHF. For the CDR3, the DNA is TGTGCCTGGAGTACAGACAGGGGGCGCGTGCAGCCCCAGCATTTT.

The chain carries TRBV7-2 and TRBJ2-1, with 10 bases lining up with TRBD1. This CDR3 comprises 16 residues. Germline CDR1 is SGHTA and CDR2 is FQGNSA. Unmatched junction bases numbered 10, after V lost 6 bases and J lost 5 bases. The CDR3 is CASRLSRDRGNNEQFF. The CDR3 DNA follows: TGTGCCAGCAGGCTCAGCCGGGACAGGGGCAACAATGAGCAGTTCTTC.

V and J are TRBV29-1 and TRBJ2-2; 8 bases line up with TRBD2. CDR3 length: 14 residues. Unmatched junction bases numbered 5, after V lost 7 bases and J lost 1 base. Germline CDR1 is SQVTM and CDR2 is ANQGSEA. The CDR3 is CSATGGGNTGELFF. CDR3 sequence (DNA): TGCAGCGCCACCGGGGGGGGGAACACCGGGGAGCTGTTTTTT.

This clone was seen more than once but under ten times. The CDR3 coding sequence is TGTGCCAGCAGTGAAATTCGCAGGGACACTGAAGCTTTCTTT. Translating gives CASSEIRRDTEAFF. This chain joins TRBV2 and TRBJ1-1; D perhaps matches TRBD1 (5 bases). This CDR3 contains 14 residues. V was trimmed by 2 bases and J by 3 bases, leaving 10 bases between them. The germline V gene encodes CDR1 SNHLY and CDR2 FYNNEI.

This chain joins TRBV15 and TRBJ2-5, with TRBD1 matching 10 bases. The CDR3 is 16 residues long. V shed 1 base and J 5 bases; nucleotides not matched to a gene: 7. Germline-derived CDR1 and CDR2 are LNHNV and YYDKDF (reference sequence). In nucleotides, the CDR3 is TGTGCCACCAGCAGAGGCCGGACAGGGGGGGAGGAGACCCAGTACTTC. Amino acid sequence: CATSRGRTGGEETQYF.

The chain joins TRBV5-6 to TRBJ2-5; D ambiguous. Per the germline V gene, CDR1 is SGHDT and CDR2 is YYEEEE. V dropped 0 bases and J dropped 2 bases, with 5 bases sitting between them. This CDR3 has 13 residues. CDR3 sequence reads: CASSLDIQETQYF. CDR3 DNA: TGTGCCAGCAGCTTGGACATACAAGAGACCCAGTACTTC.

DNA for the CDR3: TGTGCCAGCGGACAGGGATTAAGCAATCAGCCCCAGCATTTT. Its translation: CASGQGLSNQPQHF. The chain carries TRBV13 and TRBJ1-5; the match to TRBD1 covers 8 bases. Germline CDR1 is PRHDT and CDR2 is FYEKMQ (reference sequence). V was pared by 8 bases and J by 1 base, with 4 bases of the junction left unmatched. The CDR3 contains 14 residues.

This clone showed up just a few times. V and J are TRBV5-1 and TRBJ2-5, with D tentatively TRBD2 (5 bases). CDR1 and CDR2 from the germline V gene are SGHRS and YFSETQ. This CDR3 comprises 13 residues. V gave up 5 bases and J gave up 4 bases, with 12 bases separating them. The CDR3 reads CASRRAAGETQYF. Here the CDR3 DNA reads TGCGCCAGCAGGAGGGCGGCGGGAGAGACCCAGTACTTC. Based on the CDR3 plus reference TRBV5-1 and TRBJ2-5, the full variable domain is KAGVTQTPRYLIKTRGQQVTLSCSPISGHRSVSWYQQTPGQGLQFLFEYFSETQRNKGNFPGRFSGRQFSNSRSEMNVSTLELGDSALYLCASRRAAGETQYFGPGTRLLVL.

This clone was detected only once. The chain employs TRBV27 and TRBJ2-7; D might be TRBD1 (5 bases). From germline, CDR1 is MNHEY and CDR2 SMNVEV (reference sequence). This CDR3 has 13 residues. V was shortened by 6 bases and J by 5 bases, with 14 bases between the two germline ends. The CDR3: CASSYRGIDEQYF. The CDR3 DNA reads TGTGCCAGCAGCTATAGGGGCATCGACGAGCAGTACTTC.

The rearrangement links TRBV11-2 to TRBJ2-7; D is possibly TRBD1 (6 bases). Germline CDR1 SGHAT, CDR2 FQNNGV. This CDR3 region has 15 residues. Trimming took 1 base from V and 3 from J, leaving 13 bases between them. CDR3 loop: CASSLGQDPFYEQYF. The CDR3 nucleotides are TGTGCCAGCAGCTTAGGACAGGACCCTTTCTACGAGCAGTACTTC.

V gene TRBV25-1 combines with J gene TRBJ2-7; D remains ambiguous. The CDR3 consists of 13 residues. V lost 1 base, J lost 2 bases, and 6 bases lay in between. Germline V CDR1 and CDR2: MGHDK, SYGVNS. The CDR3 spells CASSEFGTYEQYF. Here the CDR3 DNA reads TGTGCCAGCAGTGAATTTGGCACCTACGAGCAGTACTTC.